What follows are 10 T cell receptor beta chains derived from one specimen sequenced in a study of blood T cell repertoires in COVID-19. Here immunoSEQ multiplex PCR was the method, and the copy in TCRdb shows in-frame clones only, minus some. The table includes 190,000 or so clones, around nine tenths detected once. The sequencing sample was made of peripheral blood. The origin of the receptors is a man aged 35-49 years with active or convalescent COVID-19.

The chain links TRBV5-1 to TRBJ1-1, with D perhaps matching TRBD1 (6 bases). Per the germline V gene, CDR1 is SGHRS and CDR2 is YFSETQ. The V and J ends lost 7 bases and 5 bases respectively, with 15 bases between them. The CDR3 is 13 amino acids. The CDR3 region is CASPPGGETEAFF. The CDR3 bases are TGCGCCAGCCCACCGGGGGGCGAGACTGAAGCTTTCTTT. Using reference TRBV5-1 and TRBJ1-1 for the parts outside the CDR3, the full variable domain is KAGVTQTPRYLIKTRGQQVTLSCSPISGHRSVSWYQQTPGQGLQFLFEYFSETQRNKGNFPGRFSGRQFSNSRSEMNVSTLELGDSALYLCASPPGGETEAFFGQGTRLTVV.

A single count supports this clone. This chain joins TRBV2 and TRBJ1-4, with 10 bases that match TRBD1. V was pared by 10 bases and J by 1 base, with 6 bases of the junction left unmatched. In germline, CDR1 is SNHLY, CDR2 FYNNEI. The CDR3 runs to 15 residues. Written as DNA, the CDR3 is TGTGCCATGACAGGGGGCTTCCAAACTAATGAAAAACTGTTTTTT. It translates to CAMTGGFQTNEKLFF.

The rearrangement uses TRBV4-2 and TRBJ2-2; 13 bases agree with TRBD2. Germline trimming cut 1 base from V and 5 bases from J; bases unmatched to any gene: 10. The length of the CDR3 is 19 residues. The germline V gene has CDR1 LGHNA and CDR2 YNFKEQ. The CDR3 here is CASSQVPLAGGPKTGELFF. CDR3 nucleotides: TGTGCCAGCAGCCAAGTTCCACTAGCGGGGGGGCCTAAGACCGGGGAGCTGTTTTTT.

This clone was seen only once. The rearrangement joins TRBV5-1 to TRBJ1-2; D uncertain. Germline values: CDR1 SGHRS, CDR2 YFSETQ. This CDR3 has 12 residues. V was shortened by 1 base and J by 8 bases, with 9 bases between the two germline ends. CDR3 sequence: CASSLSQAGYTF. The CDR3 DNA is TGCGCCAGCAGCTTGTCCCAGGCCGGCTACACCTTC.

The rearrangement joins TRBV5-4 to TRBJ1-2; no firm D call. Trimming left V 2 bases short and J 6 bases short, with 5 bases between. Germline values: CDR1 SGHNT, CDR2 YYREEE (reference sequence). The CDR3 sequence is 11 residues long. The CDR3 protein is CASSFENGYTF. The CDR3 DNA sequence: TGTGCCAGCAGCTTTGAGAATGGCTACACCTTC.

V is TRBV27 and J is TRBJ1-4, with D maybe TRBD1 (6 bases). Deletions cut 2 bases from V and 3 bases from J, with 16 bases between. Per the germline V gene, CDR1 is MNHEY and CDR2 is SMNVEV (reference sequence). The CDR3 is 17 residues long. The CDR3 spells CASSLIRGKMSNEKLFF. In DNA, the CDR3 is TGTGCCAGCAGTTTAATTAGGGGGAAGATGTCTAATGAAAAACTGTTTTTT.

The rearrangement joins TRBV9 to TRBJ2-1; TRBD2 agrees at 10 bases. V was pared by 0 bases and J by 8 bases, with 8 bases of the junction left unmatched. The CDR3 extends over 16 amino acids. CDR1 is SGDLS and CDR2 is YYNGEE in the germline V gene. The CDR3 region is CASSVDSAGGSYEQFF. As DNA, the CDR3 is TGTGCCAGCAGCGTAGATTCAGCGGGGGGGTCTTATGAGCAGTTCTTC.

This chain links TRBV6-5 with TRBJ1-2; D is unresolved. Trimming took 6 bases from V and 5 from J, leaving 13 bases between them. The CDR3 runs 13 residues. Germline-derived CDR1 and CDR2 are MNHEY and SVGAGI. CDR3 residues: CASRPGAGYGYTF. CDR3 nucleotides: TGTGCCAGCAGACCGGGAGCCGGTTATGGCTACACCTTC.

The chain recombines TRBV28 with TRBJ2-5, with D unclear. There are 13 residues in the CDR3. V lost 2 bases, J lost 2 bases, and 6 bases lay in between. CDR1 MDHEN and CDR2 SYDVKM come from the germline V gene. The CDR3 region has the DNA TGTGCCAGCAGTTTAGTAGTACAAGAGACCCAGTACTTC. As protein: CASSLVVQETQYF.

The chain carries TRBV5-1 and TRBJ2-5, with 9 nucleotides matching TRBD2. Unmatched junction bases numbered 2, after V lost 0 bases and J lost 2 bases. Germline CDR1 reads SGHRS; CDR2 reads YFSETQ. The CDR3 contains 15 residues. CDR3 sequence reads: CASSLALAGQETQYF. The CDR3 nucleotides are TGCGCCAGCAGCTTGGCACTAGCGGGTCAAGAGACCCAGTACTTC. The full variable domain, its missing parts supplied by reference TRBV5-1 and TRBJ2-5, is KAGVTQTPRYLIKTRGQQVTLSCSPISGHRSVSWYQQTPGQGLQFLFEYFSETQRNKGNFPGRFSGRQFSNSRSEMNVSTLELGDSALYLCASSLALAGQETQYFGPGTRLLVL.